The present T cell receptor (beta chain) was sequenced within a study of T cells after yellow fever vaccination (dated by TCRdb to between 2018 and 2021). Background on the whole study: The SMART-Seq v4 Ultra Low Input RNA kit was used to prepare libraries from fractions with low cell numbers. To follow T-cell clones before and after primary and booster YFV17D yellow fever vaccination, bulk TCR alpha and beta repertoires were sequenced over time. Two healthy male donors made up the cohort, one aged 18 to 30 years and the other aged 30 to 39 years. Blood samples were taken at several timepoints before and after primary and secondary immunization, and bulk PBMC replicates and cell subsets were isolated.

CDR1 and CDR2 were assigned from the germline V gene (reference sequence) as PRHDT and FYEKMQ. Including cysteine and phenylalanine, the CDR3 has 13 amino acids. Only the CDR3 DNA is retained, 39 bases long and in frame from the first base. The junction carries 8 bases between V and J, which are trimmed by 5 bases and 4 bases respectively. Results and caveats for the whole study, not just this receptor: FACS-sorted repertoires could contain abundant contaminating clonotypes from the bulk population, so computational filtering was required. After the booster, most of the clones that had expanded following primary vaccination were detected again (96% of CD4 and more than 85% of CD8), which suggests that memory was broadly maintained. The study included only a couple of donors, which limits how far the findings can be generalized. A small share of clonotypes occurred in both CD4 and CD8 compartments, likely arising from convergent recombination. Compared with the primary T-cell response, the secondary T-cell response was faster but weaker, reaching its peak on day 5 rather than on day 15.

To note about this clonotype: This receptor's antigen is unknown. There are no base qualities to consult, and no much larger clone falls within one base.

Sequencing relied on an Illumina NovaSeq 6000. TCR cDNA was synthesized by 5'RACE template switching, through which a universal primer site and unique molecular identifiers were introduced. cDNA synthesis was primed from both the TCR alpha and TCR beta constant segments. Libraries were amplified in two PCR steps, with sample barcodes and sequencing adapters added in the second step. Sequencing of libraries was performed on Illumina HiSeq 2500 (2x100 bp) or NovaSeq (2x150 bp). As for how the authors treated the data: MIGEC handled demultiplexing of reads and collapsing into UMI consensus sequences, while MiXCR performed V(D)J alignment. Clonotypes responding to the vaccine were identified with edgeR on replicate PBMC samples, with the criteria of FDR below 0.01 and a log2 fold change above 5 up to day 15. Each bulk clonotype was labeled CD4 or CD8 based on which sequenced repertoire, CD4 or CD8, contained the clonotype at higher abundance. TCRdb reanalyzed the raw reads on its own, using fastp at Q25 for trimming and MiXCR for clone calling, and kept in-frame beta chains. Rows matching on CDR3 protein sequence are summarized as one entry with the most common DNA and genes. These V and J calls originate from TCRdb's pipeline instead of the authors' own analysis. The sample profile shows about 340,000 distinct CDR3 sequences; approximately 4% of them were found once. The ten largest clones represent approximately 24% of the sample.

Explained via the paper, the treatment or condition label denotes: live attenuated yellow fever vaccine strain. Two biological replicates of bulk PBMCs were collected at each blood-draw timepoint. PBMCs were isolated from peripheral blood using a standard Ficoll-Paque protocol. TriZol was used to extract RNA from bulk PBMCs, CD4 and CD8 fractions, and dextramer-positive and dextramer-negative fractions. This sequence originates from a man between 18 and 35 years old who received the YFV17D yellow fever vaccine. The V and J genes are TRBV13 and TRBJ2-2, with no confidently assigned D gene. Source: PBMCs, taken 5 days after the yellow fever booster vaccination. The DNA sequence follows: TGTGCCAGCAGCAGCGACTCCACCGGGGAGCTGTTTTTT. Translation gives CASSSDSTGELFF.